This is a list of T cell receptor beta chains from one sample in a study of chemoradiotherapy in HPV16-positive cancers. Repertoires were generated with immunoSEQ multiplex PCR, while TCRdb's copy carries only in-frame clones and drops some. The sample contains roughly 24,000 clones, roughly 90% of which appear only once. Sequencing was performed on blood, taken from a patient who underwent chemoradiotherapy. These TCRs come from a human donor with HPV-associated anogenital cancer. The CDR3 runs from the conserved cysteine through the conserved F or W. A D gene is named only where the DNA matches it firmly. The size field is filled for only some rows; it gives once, few, many or a size class.

d_call,v_call,clone_size,j_call,cdr3_nt,cdr3_aa
NA,TRBV11-3,NA,TRBJ2-3,TGTGCCAGCAGCGTGAACACAGATACGCAGTATTTT,CASSVNTDTQYF
TRBD1,TRBV5-5,few,TRBJ1-6,TGTGCCAGCAGCTTCAGGGGACAGGGGTTAAATAATTCACCCCTCCACTTT,CASSFRGQGLNNSPLHF
NA,TRBV10-3,NA,TRBJ2-7,TGTGCCACCATTCGGGACTACGAGCAGTACTTC,CATIRDYEQYF
NA,TRBV7-2,NA,TRBJ2-2,TGTGCCAGCAGCTTAGTGACTAACACCGGGGAGCTGTTTTTT,CASSLVTNTGELFF
TRBD2,TRBV28,NA,TRBJ2-7,TGTGCCAGCAGTCAACTAGCGGGAGTATACGAGCAGTACTTC,CASSQLAGVYEQYF
NA,TRBV7-9,NA,TRBJ1-5,TGTGCCAGCAGCCAGGGGTCGGGCAATCAGCCCCAGCATTTT,CASSQGSGNQPQHF
NA,TRBV5-4,NA,TRBJ1-1,TGTGCCAGCAGCTTGCCCCCGGGTCCAGGTGACACTGAAGCTTTCTTT,CASSLPPGPGDTEAFF
TRBD1,TRBV4-1,once,TRBJ1-2,TGCGCCAGCAGCCAAGAAGGGACAGGGAACTATGGCTACACCTTC,CASSQEGTGNYGYTF
NA,TRBV9,NA,TRBJ1-2,TGTGCCAGCAGCCAAAGTAAACACGGGGGAGGATCTGGCTACACCTTC,CASSQSKHGGGSGYTF
NA,TRBV2,NA,TRBJ1-5,TGTGCCAGCAGTTTGGGGCTTTCGTATAGCAATCAGCCCCAGCATTTT,CASSLGLSYSNQPQHF
TRBD1,TRBV28,NA,TRBJ1-1,TGTGCCAGCAGGGCCCGGGACAGCTTTATTTTGAACACTGAAGCTTTCTTT,CASRARDSFILNTEAFF
TRBD2,TRBV11-2,once,TRBJ2-1,TGTGCCAGCACCCTCCTAGCGGGAGATGAGCAGTTCTTC,CASTLLAGDEQFF
NA,TRBV4-1,NA,TRBJ1-1,TGCGCCAGCAGCCAGGGGCGAAACACTGAAGCTTTCTTT,CASSQGRNTEAFF
NA,TRBV14,few,TRBJ2-1,TGTGCCAGCAGCCAGTACCTTCTGTCCAGGAGGAGAGGCAATGAGCAGTTCTTC,CASSQYLLSRRRGNEQFF
TRBD1,TRBV9,NA,TRBJ2-2,TGTGCCAGCAGCGTAGGTCACAGGGGGCCCGGGGAGCTGTTTTTT,CASSVGHRGPGELFF
TRBD2,TRBV27,NA,TRBJ2-1,TGTGCCAGCAGTTTATCAGCGGGAGGATCGGCGGAGCAGTTCTTC,CASSLSAGGSAEQFF
TRBD1,TRBV19,NA,TRBJ2-1,TGTGCCAGTAGTATAGTGCAGGGGGCGCGGGACAATGAGCAGTTCTTC,CASSIVQGARDNEQFF
NA,TRBV7-2,NA,TRBJ2-3,TGTGCCAGCAGCTTAGTAGTGGGGGCCGGGACAGATACGCAGTATTTT,CASSLVVGAGTDTQYF
NA,TRBV5-1,NA,TRBJ1-1,TGCGCCAGCAGCTTGGGACAAAGGTACACTGAAGCTTTCTTT,CASSLGQRYTEAFF
NA,TRBV29-1,NA,TRBJ2-3,TGCAGCGTTGCGAAAGGAGGGGGATTTCGCACAGATACGCAGTATTTT,CSVAKGGGFRTDTQYF
NA,TRBV5-1,NA,TRBJ2-6,TGCGCCAGCGGCCACGGAGGCTCTGGGGCCAACGTCCTGACTTTC,CASGHGGSGANVLTF
TRBD1,TRBV9,NA,TRBJ1-4,TGTGCCAGCAGCGAAGGACAGGTTCATGAAAAACTGTTTTTT,CASSEGQVHEKLFF
NA,TRBV7-8,NA,TRBJ2-7,TGTGCCAGCAGCCAAGGAGGGGCGGGGGCGAAGAGGTCCTACGAGCAGTACTTC,CASSQGGAGAKRSYEQYF
NA,TRBV19,NA,TRBJ2-1,TGTGCCAGTAGTAACAGGGTAACCCCCTACAATGAGCAGTTCTTC,CASSNRVTPYNEQFF
NA,TRBV6-5,NA,TRBJ2-1,TGTGCCAGCAGTTACTCGAGAGAATACAATGAGCAGTTCTTC,CASSYSREYNEQFF
NA,TRBV19,NA,TRBJ1-4,TGTGCCAGTAGAAAATACTACGATAATGAAAAACTGTTTTTT,CASRKYYDNEKLFF
NA,TRBV19,NA,TRBJ1-4,TGTGCCAGTAGTATAGGGACCGCAACTAATGAAAAACTGTTTTTT,CASSIGTATNEKLFF